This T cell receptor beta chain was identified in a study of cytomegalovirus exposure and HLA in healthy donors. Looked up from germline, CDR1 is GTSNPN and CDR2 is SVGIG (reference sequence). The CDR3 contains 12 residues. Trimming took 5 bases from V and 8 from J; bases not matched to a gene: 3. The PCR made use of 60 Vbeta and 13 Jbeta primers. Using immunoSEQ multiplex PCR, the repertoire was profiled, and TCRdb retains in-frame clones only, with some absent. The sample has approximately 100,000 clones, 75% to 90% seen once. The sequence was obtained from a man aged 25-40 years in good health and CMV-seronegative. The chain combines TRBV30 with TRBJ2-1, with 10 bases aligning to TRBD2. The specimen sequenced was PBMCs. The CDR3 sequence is CAWASGRHEQFF. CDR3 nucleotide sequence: TGTGCCTGGGCTAGCGGGAGACATGAGCAGTTCTTC.